This T cell receptor (beta chain) was recovered during a study of T cell responses to AZD1222 COVID-19 vaccine. Sequencing was performed with immunoSEQ multiplex PCR; in TCRdb, only in-frame clones are kept and a portion is missing. The table has 120,000 or so clones, around 92% seen once; the top ten hold about 8%. This CDR3 contains 14 residues. Germline lookup yields CDR1 SSHAT and CDR2 FNYEAQ (reference sequence). Remarks on this clone: One end of the junction fails to match germline, which may point to a read error.

Second-dose recipients at about 4 or about 12 weeks were treated as one pooled group. Sequenced material: peripheral blood, taken 28 days after the second AZD1222 dose. The J gene is TRBJ2-1, the V gene TRBV7-7; D unclear. The source is an adult who received the AZD1222 COVID-19 vaccine. CDR3 in amino acids: CASSASSGPNEQFF. The CDR3 nucleotides read TGTGCTAGCAGCGCCTCGTCCGGACCGAATGAGCAGTTCTTC.